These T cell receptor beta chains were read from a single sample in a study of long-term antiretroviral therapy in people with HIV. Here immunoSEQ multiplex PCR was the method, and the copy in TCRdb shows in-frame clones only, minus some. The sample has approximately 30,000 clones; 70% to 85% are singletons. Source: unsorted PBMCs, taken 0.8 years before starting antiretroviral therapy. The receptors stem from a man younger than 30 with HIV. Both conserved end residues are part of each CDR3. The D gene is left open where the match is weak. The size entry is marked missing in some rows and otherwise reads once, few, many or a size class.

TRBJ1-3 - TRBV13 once CASSLIAAGNTIYF TGTGCCAGCAGCTTAATTGCAGCTGGAAACACCATATATTTT
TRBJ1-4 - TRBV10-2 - CASSRGEKLFF TGCGCCAGCTCCAGAGGTGAAAAACTGTTTTTT
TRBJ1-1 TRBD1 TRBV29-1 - CSVPLLGQGGTEAFF TGCAGCGTCCCACTCCTTGGACAGGGAGGCACTGAAGCTTTCTTT
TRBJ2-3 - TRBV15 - CATRGGDGDTQYF TGTGCCACCAGAGGTGGAGACGGAGATACGCAGTATTTT
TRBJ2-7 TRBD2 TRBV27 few CASSPYAPGASGLAGTYEQYF TGTGCCAGCAGTCCATATGCCCCCGGGGCCTCGGGACTAGCGGGAACCTACGAGCAGTACTTC
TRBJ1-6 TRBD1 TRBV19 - CASSMGTDNSPLHF TGTGCCAGTAGTATGGGGACAGACAATTCACCCCTCCACTTT
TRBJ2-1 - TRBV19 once CASSSGPFGDEQFF TGTGCCAGTAGTAGCGGTCCCTTTGGCGATGAGCAGTTCTTC
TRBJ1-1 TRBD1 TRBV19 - CASSSDRREEAFF TGTGCCAGTAGTTCGGACAGGAGGGAGGAAGCTTTCTTT
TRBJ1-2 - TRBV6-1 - CASSEGAGYGYTF TGTGCCAGCAGTGAAGGGGCAGGGTACGGCTACACCTTC
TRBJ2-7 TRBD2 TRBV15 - CATSPAGVSYEQYF TGTGCCACCAGTCCTGCGGGGGTCTCCTACGAGCAGTACTTC
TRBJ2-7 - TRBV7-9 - CASSPRGGSGLGDHYEQYF TGTGCCAGCAGCCCGCGAGGAGGTAGCGGCCTTGGGGACCACTACGAGCAGTACTTC
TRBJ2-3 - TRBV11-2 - CASSSNGGPSTDTQYF TGTGCCAGCAGCTCCAATGGGGGTCCTAGCACAGATACGCAGTATTTT
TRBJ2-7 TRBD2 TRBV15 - CATSSGTSGSEQYF TGTGCCACCAGCAGCGGGACTAGCGGGAGTGAGCAGTACTTC
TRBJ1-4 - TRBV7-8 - CASSLAGPREKLFF TGTGCCAGCAGCTTGGCAGGTCCTAGGGAAAAACTGTTTTTT
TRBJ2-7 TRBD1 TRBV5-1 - CASSWTGAYEQYF TGCGCCAGCAGCTGGACAGGAGCCTACGAGCAGTACTTC
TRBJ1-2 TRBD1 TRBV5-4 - CASSLGDRVGTGYGYTF TGTGCCAGCAGCTTGGGGGACAGGGTGGGGACGGGGTATGGCTACACCTTC
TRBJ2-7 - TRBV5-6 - CASSCLLRGTYEQYF TGTGCCAGCAGCTGCCTCCTCAGGGGAACCTACGAGCAGTACTTC
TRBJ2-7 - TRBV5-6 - CASSLGRDEQYF TGTGCCAGCAGCTTGGGAAGGGACGAGCAGTACTTC
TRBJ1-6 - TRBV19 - CASSIDPDHYNSPLHF TGTGCCAGTAGTATAGATCCTGATCACTATAATTCACCCCTCCACTTT
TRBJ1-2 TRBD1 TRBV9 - CASSGQGAPNYGYTF TGTGCCAGCAGCGGACAGGGGGCACCTAACTATGGCTACACCTTC
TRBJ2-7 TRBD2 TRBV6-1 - CASSGGTSGRKGYEQYF TGTGCCAGCAGTGGTGGGACTAGCGGGAGGAAGGGGTACGAGCAGTACTTC
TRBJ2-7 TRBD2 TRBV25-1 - CASSPTGTSGGYEQYF TGTGCCAGCAGTCCTACCGGGACTAGCGGGGGGTACGAGCAGTACTTC
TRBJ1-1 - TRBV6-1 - CASSLTVNTEAFF TGTGCCAGCAGTCTGACCGTGAACACTGAAGCTTTCTTT
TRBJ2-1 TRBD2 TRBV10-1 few CASRPGLAGGPDEQFF TGCGCCAGCAGACCGGGACTAGCGGGAGGGCCAGATGAGCAGTTCTTC
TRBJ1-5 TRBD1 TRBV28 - CASSFTGEGNQPQHF TGTGCCAGCAGCTTCACAGGGGAGGGCAATCAGCCCCAGCATTTT